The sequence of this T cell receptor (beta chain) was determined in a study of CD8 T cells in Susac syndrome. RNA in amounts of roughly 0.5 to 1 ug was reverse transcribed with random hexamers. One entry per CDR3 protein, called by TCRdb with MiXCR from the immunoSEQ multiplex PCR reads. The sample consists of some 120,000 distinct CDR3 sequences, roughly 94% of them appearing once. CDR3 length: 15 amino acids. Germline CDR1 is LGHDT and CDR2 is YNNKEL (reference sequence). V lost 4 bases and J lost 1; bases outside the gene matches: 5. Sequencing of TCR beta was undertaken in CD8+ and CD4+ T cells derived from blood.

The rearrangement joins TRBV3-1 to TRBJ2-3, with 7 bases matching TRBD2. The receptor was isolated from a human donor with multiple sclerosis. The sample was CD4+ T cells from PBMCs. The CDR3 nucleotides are TGTGCCAGCAGCCTAGCGGGCCCGGGCACAGATACGCAGTATTTT. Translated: CASSLAGPGTDTQYF.